This TCR beta chain came from a study of blood T cell repertoires in COVID-19. This CDR3 has 18 residues. Trimming took 0 bases from V and 2 from J; bases not matched to a gene: 9. Germline-derived CDR1 and CDR2 are MRHNA and SNTAGT. This clone was counted once. TCRdb's table, derived via immunoSEQ multiplex PCR, lists solely in-frame clones and lacks some. Of fewer than 300,000 clones in the sample, just over 90% were seen once. This rearrangement joins TRBV6-4 to TRBJ2-5; 10 nucleotides agree with TRBD1. The material sequenced was peripheral blood. This TCR was sampled from a woman in her twenties or thirties with COVID-19, enrolled during active disease. The CDR3 here is CASSDSLDDRGQQETQYF. The CDR3 DNA reads TGTGCCAGCAGTGACTCTCTTGATGACAGGGGGCAACAAGAGACCCAGTACTTC.